A selection of T cell receptor beta chains follows, all from one sample in a study of cytomegalovirus exposure and HLA in healthy donors. The data were produced by immunoSEQ multiplex PCR, yet TCRdb's version contains in-frame clones alone and is incomplete. The sample has 100,000 to 150,000 clones, about four fifths seen once; the top ten hold more than 1.4%. Sequencing was carried out using PBMCs. These TCRs come from a woman between 18 and 29 years old in good health and CMV-seronegative. CDR3s include the opening cysteine and the closing phenylalanine or tryptophan. D genes are given only for firm matches. Rows may omit the clone size; those that give it use once, few, many or a size class.

clone_size j_call v_call d_call cdr3_aa cdr3_nt
- TRBJ2-3 TRBV5-1 TRBD2 CASTSGGSTDTQYF TGCGCCAGCACTTCGGGGGGTAGCACAGATACGCAGTATTTT
- TRBJ1-2 TRBV6-6 - CASTLRAGIYGYTF TGTGCCAGCACTCTCCGGGCAGGGATCTATGGCTACACCTTC
- TRBJ2-6 TRBV4-2 TRBD1 CASSQEKQGASGANVLTF TGTGCCAGCAGCCAAGAGAAACAGGGGGCGTCTGGGGCCAACGTCCTGACTTTC
- TRBJ2-5 TRBV29-1 - CSGVLQETQYF TGCAGCGGCGTTCTTCAAGAGACCCAGTACTTC
- TRBJ2-1 TRBV15 TRBD1 CATSSRRQGSFTQQFF TGTGCCACCAGCTCTAGAAGACAGGGCTCTTTTACGCAGCAGTTCTTC
few TRBJ1-4 TRBV25-1 - CASSDNREIEKLFF TGTGCCAGCAGTGATAACAGGGAGATAGAAAAACTGTTTTTT
- TRBJ2-4 TRBV29-1 - CSGGGGDSRDIQYF TGCAGCGGAGGGGGAGGGGATTCACGGGACATTCAGTACTTC
once TRBJ2-7 TRBV29-1 TRBD2 CSVDRREGTYEQYF TGCAGCGTTGATAGGCGGGAGGGAACCTACGAGCAGTACTTC
- TRBJ1-3 TRBV15 - CATSRSAGSGNTIYF TGTGCCACCAGCAGATCCGCGGGCTCTGGAAACACCATATATTTT
- TRBJ2-1 TRBV7-9 - CASSLGSSGGQFF TGTGCCAGCAGCTTAGGTTCGTCCGGGGGGCAGTTCTTC
- TRBJ2-5 TRBV15 TRBD2 CATSRGTSGARSETQYF TGTGCCACCAGCAGAGGAACTAGCGGGGCAAGGTCGGAGACCCAGTACTTC
once TRBJ1-5 TRBV7-2 - CASSLSGGALQPQHF TGTGCCAGCAGCTTAAGCGGAGGAGCTTTACAGCCCCAGCATTTT
- TRBJ1-2 TRBV15 - CATSRGGVNYGYTF TGTGCCACCAGCAGAGGCGGGGTGAACTATGGCTACACCTTC
- TRBJ2-2 TRBV4-2 TRBD2 CASSQVASGVGGELFF TGTGCCAGCAGCCAAGTAGCTAGCGGGGTCGGCGGGGAGCTGTTTTTT
- TRBJ1-1 TRBV4-3 TRBD1 CASSSIDRGYTEAFF TGCGCCAGCAGCAGTATTGACAGGGGGTACACTGAAGCTTTCTTT
- TRBJ1-5 TRBV5-1 - CASSLGQDNQPQHF TGCGCCAGCAGCTTGGGCCAGGACAACCAGCCCCAGCATTTT
- TRBJ2-5 TRBV2 TRBD1 CASSGQGAGETQYF TGTGCCAGCTCCGGACAGGGGGCGGGAGAGACCCAGTACTTC
- TRBJ2-3 TRBV5-1 - CASSYSTGTDTQYF TGCGCCAGCAGCTACTCGACTGGAACAGATACGCAGTATTTT
once TRBJ1-1 TRBV5-1 - CASAIQGNTEAFF TGCGCCAGCGCGATCCAGGGGAACACTGAAGCTTTCTTT
- TRBJ1-2 TRBV5-4 TRBD1 CASSIRTGGAVGYTF TGTGCCAGCAGCATTAGGACAGGGGGCGCAGTCGGCTACACCTTC
once TRBJ1-3 TRBV4-1 - CASSLRGRDPGNTIYF TGCGCCAGCAGCCTAAGAGGGAGGGATCCTGGAAACACCATATATTTT
- TRBJ1-6 TRBV6-5 TRBD1 CASSYRGQNSPLHF TGTGCCAGCAGTTACAGGGGGCAAAATTCACCCCTCCACTTT
- TRBJ2-5 TRBV9 - CASNAGHHGLETQYF TGTGCCAGCAACGCCGGACACCACGGGTTAGAGACCCAGTACTTC
- TRBJ2-1 TRBV29-1 - CSVEDEGGAVNEQFF TGCAGCGTTGAAGATGAGGGGGGGGCCGTCAATGAGCAGTTCTTC
- TRBJ1-2 TRBV5-8 TRBD1 CASRAGGRKNYGYTF TGTGCCAGCAGGGCAGGGGGCCGGAAAAACTATGGCTACACCTTC
- TRBJ1-2 TRBV7-9 TRBD1 CASSFLGQAIPNYGYTF TGTGCCAGCAGCTTTCTGGGACAGGCTATCCCTAACTATGGCTACACCTTC
few TRBJ1-5 TRBV5-6 - CASSHSPIANQPQHF TGTGCCAGCAGCCACAGTCCTATCGCCAATCAGCCCCAGCATTTT
- TRBJ1-5 TRBV6-1 TRBD1 CASSAGTGLNQPQHF TGTGCCAGCAGTGCCGGGACAGGGTTAAATCAGCCCCAGCATTTT
- TRBJ1-2 TRBV30 - CAWSVSYRSYTF TGTGCCTGGAGTGTTAGCTATCGGAGCTACACCTTC
- TRBJ1-2 TRBV7-3 TRBD1 CASSDGTGSIYGYTF TGTGCCAGCAGCGACGGGACAGGGTCAATTTATGGCTACACCTTC